The rows below give T cell receptor beta chains drawn from one sample of a study of cytomegalovirus exposure and HLA in healthy donors. Sequenced by immunoSEQ multiplex PCR; TCRdb stores in-frame clones only, minus some. In total, the table holds under 150,000 clones. Sequencing input: PBMCs. These receptors originate from a woman aged 40-49 years in good health and CMV-seronegative. CDR3s include the opening cysteine and the closing phenylalanine or tryptophan. Each record gives: D gene, V gene, J gene, CDR3 protein, CDR3 DNA. D genes are given only for firm matches.

>TRBD1|TRBV6-5|TRBJ2-2
CASARDSETGELFF
TGTGCCAGCGCCCGGGACAGCGAAACCGGGGAGCTGTTTTTT
>TRBD1|TRBV11-2|TRBJ2-5
CASSSTGMGETQYF
TGTGCCAGCAGCTCGACAGGGATGGGAGAGACCCAGTACTTC
>.|TRBV21-1|TRBJ1-2
CASSKGTVHYGYTF
TGTGCCAGCAGCAAGGGGACAGTCCACTATGGCTACACCTTC
>.|TRBV6-6|TRBJ2-7
CASSYSQGPYEQYF
TGTGCCAGCAGTTACTCGCAGGGCCCCTACGAGCAGTACTTC
>.|TRBV6-5|TRBJ2-3
CASSYAQLSTDTQYF
TGTGCCAGCAGTTACGCACAGCTCAGCACAGATACGCAGTATTTT
>.|TRBV6-6|TRBJ1-1
CATRGGSTEAFF
TGTGCCACGCGGGGGGGCTCGACTGAAGCTTTCTTT
>.|TRBV18|TRBJ1-1
CASSPRRGGMNTEAFF
TGTGCCAGCTCACCACGCCGAGGAGGCATGAACACTGAAGCTTTCTTT
>TRBD1|TRBV6-1|TRBJ1-1
CASSQEGAIGTEAFF
TGTGCCAGCAGCCAGGAGGGGGCTATAGGCACTGAAGCTTTCTTT
>TRBD1|TRBV2|TRBJ1-1
CASRGQLNTEAFF
TGTGCCAGCAGGGGACAGTTGAACACTGAAGCTTTCTTT
>.|TRBV5-4|TRBJ2-5
CASSGDRPETQYF
TGTGCCAGCAGCGGTGACAGGCCGGAGACCCAGTACTTC
>TRBD1|TRBV5-8|TRBJ2-3
CASSAGTGKDTQYF
TGTGCCAGCAGCGCCGGGACAGGGAAAGATACGCAGTATTTT
>TRBD2|TRBV28|TRBJ2-3
CAVFDREGGLPFATDTQYF
TGTGCCGTCTTCGATCGGGAGGGGGGACTACCTTTTGCGACAGATACGCAGTATTTT
>TRBD1|TRBV2|TRBJ1-6
CATLRDRGTYSPLHF
TGTGCCACGCTCCGGGACAGGGGGACGTATTCACCCCTCCACTTT
>TRBD1|TRBV28|TRBJ1-1
CASRGGLNTEAFF
TGTGCCAGCAGAGGGGGCCTGAACACTGAAGCTTTCTTT
>.|TRBV7-2|TRBJ1-2
CASSLRSAGGYTF
TGTGCCAGCAGCTTAAGGTCGGCGGGAGGCTACACCTTC
>.|TRBV28|TRBJ2-5
CASSLKVRGEQYF
TGTGCCAGCAGTTTAAAAGTCCGCGGAGAGCAGTACTTC
>TRBD1|TRBV10-3|TRBJ2-3
CAISGGQQTDTQYF
TGTGCCATCAGTGGGGGACAGCAGACAGATACGCAGTATTTT
>TRBD1|TRBV28|TRBJ2-1
CASLETGAYNEQFF
TGTGCCAGCCTCGAGACAGGGGCCTACAATGAGCAGTTCTTC
>TRBD2|TRBV4-2|TRBJ2-5
CASSQVGGFKGLAGRETQYF
TGTGCCAGCAGCCAAGTGGGGGGGTTTAAGGGACTAGCGGGGAGAGAGACCCAGTACTTC
>TRBD1|TRBV6-5|TRBJ1-4
CASSRYARGHEKLFF
TGTGCCAGTAGTCGCTACGCCAGGGGGCATGAAAAACTGTTTTTT
>.|TRBV28|TRBJ1-1
CASSGDPRGAFF
TGTGCCAGCAGCGGTGACCCTAGGGGAGCTTTCTTT
>.|TRBV10-3|TRBJ2-5
CAISDPFRRGGETQYF
TGTGCCATCAGTGACCCCTTTCGTAGGGGTGGGGAGACCCAGTACTTC
>TRBD1|TRBV2|TRBJ2-5
CASRDREPQETQYF
TGTGCCAGCAGGGACAGGGAGCCCCAAGAGACCCAGTACTTC
>TRBD1|TRBV7-2|TRBJ1-2
CASSHNTPSRGLKGYTF
TGTGCCAGCAGCCACAACACGCCCTCCAGGGGGCTTAAAGGCTACACCTTC
>TRBD1|TRBV28|TRBJ2-7
CASRQRDRDSYEQYF
TGTGCCAGCAGACAGCGGGACAGGGACTCCTACGAGCAGTACTTC
>TRBD1|TRBV5-5|TRBJ1-1
CASSSGTGSTEAFF
TGTGCCAGCAGCTCGGGGACAGGGTCCACTGAAGCTTTCTTT
>TRBD2|TRBV5-1|TRBJ2-3
CASSSGRFTSGGRGTDTQYF
TGCGCCAGCAGCTCCGGACGTTTTACTAGCGGGGGGAGGGGGACAGATACGCAGTATTTT
>.|TRBV4-1|TRBJ1-5
CASGGIQPQHF
TGCGCCAGCGGGGGGATCCAGCCCCAGCATTTT
>.|TRBV18|TRBJ1-6
CASSPAGMNSPLHF
TGTGCCAGCTCTCCTGCAGGGATGAATTCACCCCTCCACTTT
>.|TRBV7-2|TRBJ1-5
CASSLGGSSNQPQHF
TGTGCCAGCAGCTTAGGCGGGAGTAGCAATCAGCCCCAGCATTTT
>.|TRBV9|TRBJ2-3
CASSEPRGGSTDTQYF
TGTGCCAGCAGCGAGCCGAGGGGGGGAAGCACAGATACGCAGTATTTT
>TRBD1|TRBV5-4|TRBJ1-6
CASTSGQGAYSPLHF
TGTGCCAGCACCTCCGGACAGGGGGCTTATTCACCCCTCCACTTT
>.|TRBV6-4|TRBJ2-1
CASSEGGGQYNEQFF
TGTGCCAGCAGTGAGGGCGGGGGCCAGTACAATGAGCAGTTCTTC
>TRBD1|TRBV4-1|TRBJ2-5
CASSRQGQKETQYF
TGCGCCAGCAGCCGTCAGGGACAGAAAGAGACCCAGTACTTC
>TRBD1|TRBV5-1|TRBJ1-2
CASSKTGTGLRGGYTF
TGCGCCAGCAGTAAGACCGGGACAGGGCTCCGGGGTGGCTACACCTTC
>.|TRBV20-1|TRBJ1-2
CSVRAVYGYTF
TGCAGTGTTAGAGCCGTCTATGGCTACACCTTC
>.|TRBV18|TRBJ1-1
CASSPLPTGSGTEAFF
TGTGCCAGCTCACCTCTGCCGACAGGCTCGGGGACTGAAGCTTTCTTT
>TRBD2|TRBV19|TRBJ2-2
CASSIAGGKTGELFF
TGTGCCAGTAGTATAGCGGGGGGGAAGACCGGGGAGCTGTTTTTT
>TRBD1|TRBV9|TRBJ2-3
CASSVDRDSYTDTQYF
TGTGCCAGCAGCGTAGACCGGGACAGTTACACAGATACGCAGTATTTT
>TRBD1|TRBV14|TRBJ2-3
CASSDYRGQRDTQYF
TGTGCCAGCAGCGACTACAGGGGGCAGAGAGATACGCAGTATTTT
>TRBD1|TRBV7-8|TRBJ1-2
CAGGPHALTGTGGQGYTF
TGTGCCGGCGGCCCCCACGCTTTAACCGGGACAGGGGGCCAAGGCTACACCTTC
>TRBD2|TRBV5-4|TRBJ2-5
CASTGASGAQGETQYF
TGTGCCAGCACGGGAGCTAGCGGGGCCCAGGGAGAGACCCAGTACTTC
>TRBD1|TRBV5-1|TRBJ1-6
CASSLGQGSNSPLHF
TGCGCCAGCAGCTTAGGACAGGGTTCAAATTCACCCCTCCACTTT
>TRBD1|TRBV7-9|TRBJ1-2
CASSMTGTGRGGYTF
TGTGCCAGCAGCATGACCGGGACAGGGAGGGGTGGCTACACCTTC
>.|TRBV6-5|TRBJ2-7
CASSYTGYTYEQYF
TGTGCCAGCAGTTATACAGGGTACACCTACGAGCAGTACTTC
>TRBD1|TRBV9|TRBJ2-3
CASSMTGGRDTQYF
TGTGCCAGCAGCATGACAGGGGGGAGAGATACGCAGTATTTT
>.|TRBV28|TRBJ1-1
CASSSPQAEAFF
TGTGCCAGCAGTTCTCCTCAAGCCGAAGCTTTCTTT
>.|TRBV9|TRBJ1-2
CASSGGGGTDYGYTF
TGTGCCAGCAGCGGAGGGGGGGGAACGGACTATGGCTACACCTTC
>.|TRBV7-2|TRBJ1-2
CASSLYEGSEGYTF
TGTGCCAGCAGCTTATATGAGGGCTCGGAAGGCTACACCTTC
>.|TRBV19|TRBJ2-5
CASSRGDRRTQETQYF
TGTGCCAGTAGTAGGGGGGACCGAAGAACCCAAGAGACCCAGTACTTC
>.|TRBV4-3|TRBJ2-1
CASSRITSFGEQFF
TGCGCCAGCAGCCGAATTACTAGCTTCGGGGAGCAGTTCTTC
>.|TRBV10-3|TRBJ1-2
CAITQDSNYGYTF
TGTGCCATCACTCAAGACAGTAACTATGGCTACACCTTC
>.|TRBV7-9|TRBJ1-2
CASSQGQQAPYGYTF
TGTGCCAGCAGCCAAGGCCAACAGGCGCCCTATGGCTACACCTTC
>.|TRBV9|TRBJ1-1
CASSVITGHTEAFF
TGTGCCAGCAGCGTAATTACCGGTCACACTGAAGCTTTCTTT
>.|TRBV7-2|TRBJ2-7
CASSVSGGEREQYF
TGTGCCAGCAGCGTATCCGGAGGGGAACGCGAGCAGTACTTC
>TRBD1|TRBV27|TRBJ1-4
CASRRQGENEKLFF
TGTGCCAGCAGAAGACAGGGGGAAAATGAAAAACTGTTTTTT
>.|TRBV28|TRBJ2-7
CASSFGDYEQYF
TGTGCCAGCAGTTTTGGGGACTACGAGCAGTACTTC
>.|TRBV11-2|TRBJ1-5
CASSSLQGKQPQHF
TGTGCCAGCAGCTCGTTACAGGGTAAGCAGCCCCAGCATTTT
>TRBD2|TRBV4-1|TRBJ2-3
CASSARLAGGEDTQYF
TGCGCCAGCAGCGCCCGACTAGCGGGGGGTGAGGATACGCAGTATTTT
>.|TRBV25-1|TRBJ2-1
CASSEFYRVSEQFF
TGTGCCAGCAGTGAATTTTACAGGGTCAGTGAGCAGTTCTTC